This T cell receptor beta chain was recovered during a study of T-cell reconstitution after alpha-beta-depleted transplantation in children. Library preparation (for TCRbeta) was performed with unique molecular identifiers. TCRdb analysed the PCR reads with MiXCR anew, one entry per CDR3 protein. The sample holds about 830,000 distinct CDR3 sequences, less than 20% seen once. Germline lookup yields CDR1 MNHNY and CDR2 SVGAGI (reference sequence). CDR3 size: 11 residues. V was shortened by 6 bases and J by 3 bases, with 6 bases between the two germline ends. This clonotype was seen a handful of times. Given a much more abundant clone one base away, this may be a read error.

This clonotype originated in a male patient aged 10-17 years who had a stem cell transplant for acute lymphoblastic leukemia, so the T cells may come from the graft donor. Material: PBMCs, mostly from graft donor cells, obtained 360 days after TCRalphabeta/CD19-depleted stem cell transplant. The J gene is TRBJ2-7, the V gene TRBV6-6; no definite D call. The CDR3 sequence is CASRGNYEQYF. CDR3 coding DNA: TGTGCCAGCAGGGGGAACTACGAGCAGTACTTC.